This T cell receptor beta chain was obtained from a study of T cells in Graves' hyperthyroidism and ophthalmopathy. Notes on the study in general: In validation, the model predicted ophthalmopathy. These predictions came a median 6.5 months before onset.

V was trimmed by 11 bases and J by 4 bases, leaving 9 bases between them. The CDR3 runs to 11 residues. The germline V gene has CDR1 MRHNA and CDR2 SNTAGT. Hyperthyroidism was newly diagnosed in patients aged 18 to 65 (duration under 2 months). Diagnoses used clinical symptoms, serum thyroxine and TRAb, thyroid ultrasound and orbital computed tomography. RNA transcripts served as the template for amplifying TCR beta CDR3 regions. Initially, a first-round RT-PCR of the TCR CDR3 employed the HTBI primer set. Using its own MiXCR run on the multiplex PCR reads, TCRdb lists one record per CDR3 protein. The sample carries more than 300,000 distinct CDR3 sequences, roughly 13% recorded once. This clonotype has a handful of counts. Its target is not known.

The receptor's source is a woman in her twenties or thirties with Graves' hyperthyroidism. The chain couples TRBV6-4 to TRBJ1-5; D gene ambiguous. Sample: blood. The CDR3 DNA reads TGTGCCCCCCCGTGTAATCAGCCCCAGCATTTT. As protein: CAPPCNQPQHF.